Shown below are 14 T cell receptor beta chains from a single sample sequenced in a study of shared clonotypes between healthy human individuals. Naive CD8 cells lacked CD45RO and underwent positive selection for CCR7, leaving out terminally differentiated effector memory CD45RA+ cells. Sequenced by immunoSEQ multiplex PCR; TCRdb stores in-frame clones only, minus some. Among about 820,000 clones listed, over 90% were seen once. What was sequenced was naive CD8+ T cells sorted from blood. These receptors all come from a man in his thirties or forties in good health.

J is TRBJ1-2 and V is TRBV18, with D unclear. From germline, CDR1 is KGHSH and CDR2 LQKENI. V shed 8 bases and J shed 0 bases, with 13 bases lying between them. The CDR3 is made up of 14 amino acids. The CDR3 nucleotides read TGTGCCAGCGCAGAGGGTTTCGCTAACTATGGCTACACCTTC. Its translation is CASAEGFANYGYTF.

The chain has TRBV7-2 and TRBJ2-7; tentative D call: TRBD2 (6 bases). Germline V CDR1 and CDR2: SGHTA, FQGNSA. This CDR3 contains 15 residues. Trimming removed 5 bases from V and 2 bases from J, with 16 bases in between. As DNA, the CDR3 is TGTGCCAGCAGCCCCTTCGGGGGAGATGCCTACGAGCAGTACTTC. It encodes CASSPFGGDAYEQYF.

V and J are TRBV19 and TRBJ1-4, with 7 bases fitting TRBD1. The CDR3 sequence is 15 residues long. Germline lookup yields CDR1 LNHDA and CDR2 SQIVND (reference sequence). The J segment lost 4 bases and the V segment lost 3 bases, leaving 5 bases of the junction unmatched. The CDR3 sequence: CASSIVGQVNEKLFF. The CDR3 bases are TGTGCCAGTAGTATCGTCGGACAGGTTAATGAAAAACTGTTTTTT.

V and J are TRBV7-9 and TRBJ2-1; TRBD2 matches 7 bases. V lost 3 bases and J lost 4; bases outside the gene matches: 3. This CDR3 contains 14 residues. CDR1 is SEHNR and CDR2 is FQNEAQ in the germline V gene (reference sequence). The CDR3, as DNA: TGTGCCAGCAGCTTTGTAGCGGGTTACAATGAGCAGTTCTTC. Its protein is CASSFVAGYNEQFF. Drawing the rest from reference TRBV7-9 and TRBJ2-1, the complete variable domain is DTGVSQNPRHKITKRGQNVTFRCDPISEHNRLYWYRQTLGQGPEFLTYFQNEAQLEKSRLLSDRFSAERPKGSFSTLEIQRTEQGDSAMYLCASSFVAGYNEQFFGPGTRLTVL.

This clone was observed a single time. The CDR3 region is CASSFLERMSNRAQYF. Here the CDR3 DNA reads TGTGCCAGCAGCTTTCTGGAACGGATGAGTAACCGGGCCCAGTACTTC. The rearrangement links TRBV7-9 to TRBJ2-5; the D is unclear. The V gene lost 3 bases and the J gene lost 9 bases, with 23 bases spanning the gap. This CDR3 is built from 16 residues. CDR1 SEHNR and CDR2 FQNEAQ come from the germline V gene (reference sequence).

The chain uses TRBV16 and TRBJ2-1; D tentatively reads TRBD1 or TRBD2 (5 bases each). This CDR3 spans 17 amino acids. Per the germline V gene, CDR1 is KGHSY and CDR2 is FQNENV. Deletions cut 2 bases from V and 4 bases from J, with 18 bases between. CDR3 sequence reads: CASSQEGPIILYNEQFF. The DNA for the CDR3 is TGTGCCAGCAGCCAAGAGGGACCAATAATCCTTTACAATGAGCAGTTCTTC.

The V call is TRBV7-9, the J call TRBJ2-1, with D tentatively TRBD1 or TRBD2 (6 bases each). The CDR3 covers 15 residues. V dropped 3 bases and J dropped 5 bases, with 14 bases sitting between them. CDR1 is SEHNR, CDR2 FQNEAQ, per germline (reference sequence). The DNA of the CDR3 is TGTGCCAGCAGCTTTCCGGGGGCAGGGGACAATGAGCAGTTCTTC. It yields the protein CASSFPGAGDNEQFF.

Points on this clone: This CDR3 is also generated by other DNA sequences in the sample. The V and J genes are TRBV27 and TRBJ2-7; 10 bases map to TRBD2. With V trimmed by 3 bases and J by 5 bases, 4 bases remained unmatched. The CDR3 spans 14 residues. Germline lookup yields CDR1 MNHEY and CDR2 SMNVEV (reference sequence). CDR3 amino acids: CASSFLAGGDEQYF. The CDR3 nucleotides read TGTGCCAGCAGTTTCTTAGCGGGAGGAGACGAGCAGTACTTC.

The chain links TRBV29-1 to TRBJ2-1; 7 positions agree with TRBD1. Germline trimming cut 6 bases from V and 0 bases from J; bases unmatched to any gene: 8. Germline lookup yields CDR1 SQVTM and CDR2 ANQGSEA. This CDR3 has 15 residues. DNA of the CDR3: TGCAGCGTAGAGGGGACAGATAGCTCCTACAATGAGCAGTTCTTC. Translation: CSVEGTDSSYNEQFF.

This chain connects TRBV7-6 to TRBJ2-3, with a possible D match to TRBD1 (5 bases). V was trimmed by 0 bases and J by 5 bases, leaving 18 bases between them. CDR1 is SGHVS and CDR2 is FNYEAQ in the germline V gene. This CDR3 is 17 amino acids long. The CDR3 loop reads CASSLALTGRQGDTQYF. Written as DNA, the CDR3 is TGTGCCAGCAGCTTAGCGTTGACGGGCAGGCAGGGAGATACGCAGTATTTT.

The J gene is TRBJ1-5, the V gene TRBV10-3; D is unresolved. Germline-derived CDR1 and CDR2 are ENHRY and SYGVKD. This CDR3 spans 15 amino acids. V was cut by 3 bases and J by 0 bases, with 9 bases left in between. The DNA of the CDR3 is TGTGCCATCAGTGACGTGGATTATAGCAATCAGCCCCAGCATTTT. It codes for CAISDVDYSNQPQHF.

This clone was counted a single time. The chain joins TRBV7-3 to TRBJ2-6; 9 bases are a match to TRBD1. The trim removed 5 bases at V and 4 bases at J, leaving 6 bases unmatched. The length of the CDR3 is 16 residues. CDR1 is SGHTA and CDR2 is FQGTGA in the germline V gene. The CDR3 DNA reads as TGTGCCAGCAGCATTACAGGGGGCGGCGGGGCCAACGTCCTGACTTTC. Protein product: CASSITGGGGANVLTF.

This chain joins TRBV4-1 and TRBJ2-7, with D tentatively TRBD2 (5 bases). The CDR3 has 15 amino acids. Trimming took off 4 bases at V and 0 bases at J, with 13 bases between the two ends. Germline CDR1 is MGHRA and CDR2 is YSYEKL. This CDR3 is CASSPRTSSSYEQYF. The CDR3 nucleotides read TGCGCCAGCAGCCCACGGACTTCAAGCTCCTACGAGCAGTACTTC.

This chain joins TRBV7-9 and TRBJ1-2; D remains unclear. Germline CDR1 reads SEHNR; CDR2 reads FQNEAQ (reference sequence). The CDR3 length is 16 residues. V was cut by 5 bases and J by 0 bases, with 16 bases left in between. The CDR3 sequence is CASSPTSGSTNYGYTF. Written as DNA, the CDR3 is TGTGCCAGCAGCCCCACCTCCGGGTCTACTAACTATGGCTACACCTTC.